The rows below give T cell receptor beta chains drawn from one sample of a study of preoperative IRX-2 immunotherapy in early breast cancer. Sequencing used immunoSEQ multiplex PCR; TCRdb keeps in-frame clones, though not all of them. The data show roughly 45,000 clones, just under 95% seen once. Here the sequenced sample was tumor tissue, taken after IRX-2 immunotherapy. These receptors all stem from a human donor with breast cancer. The CDR3 runs from the conserved cysteine through the conserved F or W. A D gene is named only where the DNA matches it firmly. Clone size is not always given. Where it is, it says once, few, many or a class for expanded clones.

v_call	j_call	clone_size	d_call	cdr3_nt	cdr3_aa
TRBV6-5	TRBJ2-3	once	.	TGTGCCAGCAGTTACCAGGTCACAGATACGCAGTATTTT	CASSYQVTDTQYF
TRBV27	TRBJ2-3	.	.	TGTGCCAGCAGTTGGAGGGGCCACTCCACAGATACGCAGTATTTT	CASSWRGHSTDTQYF
TRBV28	TRBJ2-5	.	TRBD1	TGTGCCAGCAGCCAGACAGGGGGCGGGGAGACCCAGTACTTC	CASSQTGGGETQYF
TRBV30	TRBJ2-3	.	.	TGTGCCTACCAGACCCTCACAGATACGCAGTATTTT	CAYQTLTDTQYF
TRBV2	TRBJ1-5	.	TRBD1	TGTGCCAGCAGGGGGGGACAGGGTTCACAGCCCCAGCATTTT	CASRGGQGSQPQHF
TRBV5-1	TRBJ1-5	.	TRBD1	TGCGCCAGCAGCCAAGACCCGGGACAGGGGCCGAATCAGCCCCAGCATTTT	CASSQDPGQGPNQPQHF
TRBV11-3	TRBJ2-2	.	.	TGTGCCAGCAGCTTAGGCGGGGCGAACACCGGGGAGCTGTTTTTT	CASSLGGANTGELFF
TRBV7-2	TRBJ2-5	once	TRBD1	TGTGCCAGCAGCCAACTCATACAGGGGAAGCAGTACTTC	CASSQLIQGKQYF
TRBV19	TRBJ1-3	.	.	TGTGCCAGTAGTGCCCATGCCGTTCGGGGGACTGGAAACACCATATATTTT	CASSAHAVRGTGNTIYF
TRBV19	TRBJ2-3	once	TRBD2	TGTGCCAGTCTCCCGAGGGGACTAGCGTTTAGCACAGATACGCAGTATTTT	CASLPRGLAFSTDTQYF
TRBV5-4	TRBJ2-7	.	.	TGTGCCAGCATGGGGGGCCCGTCCTCCTACGAGCAGTACTTC	CASMGGPSSYEQYF
TRBV19	TRBJ1-5	.	.	TGTGCCAGTAGTATCTCTCTGGGGACAAGCAATCAGCCCCAGCATTTT	CASSISLGTSNQPQHF
TRBV18	TRBJ2-7	once	.	TGTGCCAGCTCACCAATAACAGGGTTCGAGCAGTACTTC	CASSPITGFEQYF
TRBV5-6	TRBJ2-7	.	TRBD2	TGTGCCAGCAGCTTGGGGCTAGCGGTCTACGAGCAGTACTTC	CASSLGLAVYEQYF
TRBV7-9	TRBJ1-2	.	TRBD1	TGTGCCAGCAGCTCGACAGGGGGGGATGGCTACACCTTC	CASSSTGGDGYTF